The 2 T cell receptor beta chains below come from one sample, sequenced in a study of T-cell memory formation after mild COVID-19. A single record per CDR3 protein comes from TCRdb applying MiXCR to the 5' RACE reads. The table records about 200,000 distinct CDR3 sequences, approximately 16% of them present only once. The sequenced sample consisted of PBMCs or a T cell subset sorted from them (not recorded which). The receptors were sampled from an adult woman who had mild COVID-19 (a few samples of this study predate the infection). Cell type and time point are not known.

The rearrangement uses TRBV12-3 or TRBV12-4 and TRBJ2-1; a weak D match, TRBD1 (6 bases). This CDR3 has 16 amino acids. V lost 6 bases to trimming and J lost 5 bases, with 20 bases between them. CDR3 in DNA: TGTGCCAGCAGGCGGGTGGGGGCGACAAGAAACAATGAGCAGTTCTTC. This codes for CASRRVGATRNNEQFF.

The chain uses TRBV18 and TRBJ2-3; D might be TRBD1 (6 bases). Germline CDR1 is KGHSH and CDR2 is LQKENI. This CDR3 has 16 amino acids. The germline V and J ends were trimmed by 4 bases and 1 base, with 15 bases remaining between them. The CDR3 DNA is TGTGCCAGCTCACTTCAGACCGGGACACGCACAGATACGCAGTATTTT. It yields the protein CASSLQTGTRTDTQYF. The full variable domain, completed using reference TRBV18 and TRBJ2-3, is NAGVMQNPRHLVRRRGQEARLRCSPMKGHSHVYWYRQLPEEGLKFMVYLQKENIIDESGMPKERFSAEFPKEGPSILRIQQVVRGDSAAYFCASSLQTGTRTDTQYFGPGTRLTVL.